These T cell receptor beta chains were read from a single sample in a study of control samples from healthy donors and cancer patients. Using immunoSEQ multiplex PCR, the repertoire was profiled, and TCRdb retains in-frame clones only, with some absent. The sample holds about 150,000 clones; 85% to 95% are singletons and the top ten take around 6.2%. Sequenced material: blood. The source of these receptors is a man in his forties or fifties in good health. CDR3s include the opening cysteine and the closing phenylalanine or tryptophan. Each record gives: V gene, J gene, D gene, CDR3 protein, CDR3 DNA. D genes are given only for firm matches.

>TRBV21-1|TRBJ2-7|.
CASSSPSSSSYEQYF
TGTGCCAGCAGCTCCCCCTCGTCGAGCTCCTACGAGCAGTACTTC
>TRBV18|TRBJ2-1|.
CASSPQGFSYNEQFF
TGTGCCAGCTCACCACAGGGGTTCTCCTACAATGAGCAGTTCTTC
>TRBV6-2/TRBV6-3|TRBJ1-2|.
CASSYSQGGYTF
TGTGCCAGCAGTTACTCTCAGGGAGGCTACACCTTC
>TRBV4-2|TRBJ1-5|TRBD1
CASSLQGGGQPQHF
TGTGCCAGCAGCCTACAGGGGGGAGGTCAGCCCCAGCATTTT
>TRBV24-1|TRBJ1-1|TRBD1
CATSEGTGWNTEAFF
TGTGCCACCAGTGAGGGGACAGGGTGGAACACTGAAGCTTTCTTT
>TRBV19|TRBJ2-5|TRBD1
CASTTGQEQETQYF
TGTGCCAGTACTACGGGACAGGAGCAAGAGACCCAGTACTTC
>TRBV18|TRBJ1-3|.
CASSPGAGNTIYF
TGTGCCAGCTCACCAGGGGCTGGGAACACCATATATTTT
>TRBV30|TRBJ1-3|.
CACTGPSGNTIYF
TGTGCCTGCACCGGCCCCTCTGGAAACACCATATATTTT
>TRBV6-5|TRBJ2-7|.
CASSPHRERSYEQYF
TGTGCCAGCAGCCCCCATCGGGAGAGATCCTACGAGCAGTACTTC
>TRBV4-2|TRBJ1-2|.
CASSQIGGGAYGYTF
TGTGCCAGCAGCCAGATAGGGGGGGGCGCCTATGGCTACACCTTC
>TRBV14|TRBJ1-1|TRBD1
CASSRRQGGGNTEAFF
TGTGCCAGCAGCCGACGACAGGGGGGTGGAAATACTGAAGCTTTCTTT
>TRBV27|TRBJ1-1|.
CASSQLRNTEAFF
TGTGCCAGCAGTCAACTAAGGAACACTGAAGCTTTCTTT
>TRBV6-5|TRBJ1-1|.
CASSAPGHFEAFF
TGTGCCAGCTCGGCCCCAGGGCATTTTGAAGCTTTCTTT
>TRBV7-9|TRBJ1-2|.
CASSPLPGTMWRYGYTF
TGTGCCAGCAGCCCCCTTCCTGGGACAATGTGGCGTTATGGCTACACCTTC
>TRBV7-2|TRBJ1-2|TRBD1
CASSRDRAYYGYTF
TGTGCCAGCAGCCGGGACAGGGCGTACTATGGCTACACCTTC
>TRBV4-3|TRBJ1-2|.
CASSQDRRAGYTF
TGCGCCAGCAGCCAAGATCGCCGGGCCGGCTACACCTTC
>TRBV2|TRBJ1-4|.
CASSEQGGRGKLFF
TGTGCCAGCAGTGAACAGGGCGGGAGAGGAAAACTGTTTTTT
>TRBV4-1|TRBJ2-7|.
CASSQERGPSYEQYF
TGCGCCAGCAGCCAAGAGCGGGGGCCCTCCTACGAGCAGTACTTC
>TRBV27|TRBJ1-1|.
CASSFRNSRRTEAFF
TGTGCCAGCAGTTTCAGGAACTCCCGGCGGACTGAAGCTTTCTTT
>TRBV6-5|TRBJ1-5|.
CASSRGAGGNQPQHF
TGTGCCAGCAGCCGCGGGGCAGGGGGCAATCAGCCCCAGCATTTT
>TRBV6-5|TRBJ2-1|.
CASTREGSEQFF
TGTGCCAGCACTCGCGAGGGGTCCGAGCAGTTCTTC
>TRBV5-1|TRBJ1-1|.
CASSHVRGANTEAFF
TGCGCCAGCAGCCACGTACGGGGGGCGAACACTGAAGCTTTCTTT